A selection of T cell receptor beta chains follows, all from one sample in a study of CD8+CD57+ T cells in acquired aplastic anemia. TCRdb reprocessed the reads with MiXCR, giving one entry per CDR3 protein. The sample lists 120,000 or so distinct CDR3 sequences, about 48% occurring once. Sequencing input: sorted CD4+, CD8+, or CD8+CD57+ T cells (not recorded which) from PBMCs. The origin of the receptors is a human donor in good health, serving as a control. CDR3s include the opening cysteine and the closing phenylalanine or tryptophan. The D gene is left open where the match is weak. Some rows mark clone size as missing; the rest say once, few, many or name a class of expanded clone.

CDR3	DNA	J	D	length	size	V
CASSYQRPEGNQPQHF	TGTGCCAGCAGTTACCAACGACCTGAGGGCAATCAGCCCCAGCATTTT	TRBJ1-5	-	16	-	TRBV6-2/TRBV6-3
CASGWQGGGNTIYF	TGTGCCAGTGGTTGGCAGGGAGGTGGAAACACCATATATTTT	TRBJ1-3	-	14	once	TRBV19
CAISEPGQSPLHF	TGTGCCATCAGTGAACCAGGGCAGTCACCCCTCCACTTT	TRBJ1-6	-	13	-	TRBV10-3
CSARDLRAGREYEQYF	TGCAGTGCTAGAGATCTAAGGGCAGGGAGGGAATACGAGCAGTACTTC	TRBJ2-7	TRBD2	16	-	TRBV20-1
CASSLLTSGANVLTF	TGTGCCAGTAGTCTCCTAACCTCTGGGGCCAACGTCCTGACTTTC	TRBJ2-6	-	15	many	TRBV19
CASSPGTSVEQYF	TGTGCCAGCAGCCCCGGGACTAGCGTCGAGCAGTACTTC	TRBJ2-7	TRBD2	13	many	TRBV7-9
CASSPGFQTPYEQYF	TGCGCCAGCAGCCCCGGCTTTCAGACCCCCTACGAGCAGTACTTC	TRBJ2-7	-	15	-	TRBV5-1
CASRQDGQASGNTIYF	TGTGCCAGCCGCCAAGATGGACAGGCCTCTGGAAACACCATATATTTT	TRBJ1-3	TRBD1	16	-	TRBV3-1
CASSLESPRLYGHAF	TGTGCCAGCAGCTTAGAATCCCCGAGACTCTATGGCCACGCCTTC	TRBJ1-2	-	15	-	TRBV7-9
CASAVQGAAYEQYF	TGTGCCAGCGCAGTACAGGGGGCCGCCTACGAGCAGTACTTC	TRBJ2-7	TRBD1	14	-	TRBV7-9
CASSWTGGYNSPLHF	TGTGCCAGCAGTTGGACCGGGGGCTATAATTCACCCCTCCACTTT	TRBJ1-6	-	15	many	TRBV12-3/TRBV12-4
CASTLQGTEQFF	TGTGCCAGCACCCTACAGGGGACTGAGCAGTTCTTC	TRBJ2-1	TRBD1	12	few	TRBV7-9
CASSRAGTSPGYNEQFF	TGTGCCAGCAGTAGGGCCGGGACTAGCCCTGGCTACAATGAGCAGTTCTTC	TRBJ2-1	TRBD2	17	many	TRBV7-2
CASSQEPSGGISYDEQFF	TGTGCCAGCAGCCAAGAACCTAGCGGGGGGATCTCCTACGATGAGCAGTTCTTC	TRBJ2-1	TRBD2	18	-	TRBV4-2
CASSQDRGTNIEYF	TGTGCCAGCAGCCAAGACAGGGGGACTAACATTGAGTACTTC	TRBJ2-4	TRBD1	14	-	TRBV7-3
CSARDLGGADTQYF	TGCAGTGCTAGAGATCTAGGGGGGGCAGATACGCAGTATTTT	TRBJ2-3	-	14	many	TRBV20-1
CSARPSVLGGQYF	TGCAGTGCTAGGCCTTCCGTCTTGGGCGGGCAGTACTTC	TRBJ2-7	-	13	-	TRBV20-1
CAISESGEGRGYEQYF	TGTGCCATCAGTGAGTCCGGGGAGGGTAGGGGGTACGAGCAGTACTTC	TRBJ2-7	-	16	-	TRBV10-3
CASSITNTEAFF	TGTGCCAGTAGCATCACGAACACTGAAGCTTTCTTT	TRBJ1-1	-	12	many	TRBV19
CASSQEGGTTEAFF	TGCGCCAGCAGCCAAGAAGGGGGCACGACTGAAGCTTTCTTT	TRBJ1-1	TRBD1	14	-	TRBV4-3
CASSLLGHTHWANYGYTF	TGTGCCAGCAGCTTACTAGGCCACACACACTGGGCGAACTATGGCTACACCTTC	TRBJ1-2	-	18	-	TRBV11-2
CASSIPEQYF	TGTGCCAGTAGTATTCCCGAGCAGTACTTC	TRBJ2-7	-	10	many	TRBV19